This T cell receptor (beta chain) was sequenced for a study of blood T cell repertoires in COVID-19. Background on the study: PBMCs, B-cell-depleted T cells, or T cells were the source of the cDNA or gDNA that made up the material.

V gave up 3 bases and J gave up 10 bases, with 10 bases separating them. The CDR3 runs 13 residues. Germline CDR1 reads SGHTA; CDR2 reads FQGTGA. Per the study methods: Amplification of reference gene primers was used by the study to estimate nucleated cell counts. Repertoires were generated with immunoSEQ multiplex PCR, while TCRdb's copy carries only in-frame clones and drops some. That table supplies the V and J calls and clone size; D and trimming were determined from the DNA. Among around 32,000 clones listed, 90% were seen once. The chain employs TRBV7-3 and TRBJ1-6; D is ambiguous. The source is a man aged 70-80 years with active or convalescent COVID-19. What was sequenced was peripheral blood. In DNA, the CDR3 is TGTGCCAGCAGCTTCCGCGGGGAATCACCCCTCCACTTT. The encoded protein is CASSFRGESPLHF.